The 32 T cell receptor beta chains given below trace back to one sample, sequenced in a study of blood T cells in healthy people across ages (dated by TCRdb to between 2014 and 2017). The library was built by means of 5' RACE. The instrument given in TCRdb is Illumina HiSeq 2500. A second PCR of roughly 6 to 12 cycles was performed with a sample-barcoded 5' primer and a J-beta primer mix. Clones were called with MiXCR by TCRdb after fastp trimmed the public reads at Q25, and only in-frame beta chains were retained. Rows are unified per CDR3 protein, each entry keeping the most common DNA and genes. This sample is represented by roughly 930,000 distinct CDR3 sequences; about 48% of them were singletons. The ten most abundant clones make up roughly 13% of the sample. Material: blood. These receptors all stem from a man aged 25-40 years in good health.

The chain recombines TRBV10-3 with TRBJ1-1, with TRBD1 as a possible D gene (6 bases). In germline, CDR1 is ENHRY, CDR2 SYGVKD. The length of the CDR3 is 14 residues. Trimming removed 4 bases at V and 4 bases at J, with 13 bases between. The CDR3 spells CAISGGGSGTEAFF. As DNA, the CDR3 is TGTGCCATCAGTGGGGGGGGCTCGGGCACTGAAGCTTTCTTT.

This chain connects TRBV6-2 or TRBV6-3 to TRBJ2-1, with D possibly being TRBD1 or TRBD2 (5 bases each). This CDR3 region has 16 residues. Per the germline V gene, CDR1 is MNHEY and CDR2 is SVGEGT. Trimming took 5 bases from V and 7 from J, leaving 21 bases between them. The CDR3 is CASSHQAGTLNNEQFF. The CDR3 DNA is TGTGCCAGCAGTCATCAGGCTGGGACGCTTAATAATGAGCAGTTCTTC.

The chain recombines TRBV12-3 or TRBV12-4 with TRBJ1-1, with D possibly matching TRBD1 (5 bases). V dropped 8 bases and J dropped 5 bases, with 27 bases sitting between them. This CDR3 spans 17 amino acids. CDR3 region: CASGSTTVGQGATEAFF. Here the CDR3 DNA reads TGTGCCAGCGGTTCGACTACTGTAGGACAAGGGGCGACTGAAGCTTTCTTT.

This clonotype has just a few counts. This chain connects TRBV9 to TRBJ2-6; D unresolved. There are 17 residues in the CDR3. Trimming left V 0 bases short and J 1 base short, with 11 bases between. Germline lookup yields CDR1 SGDLS and CDR2 YYNGEE. CDR3 region: CASSVVGFPSGANVLTF. The CDR3 DNA reads as TGTGCCAGCAGCGTAGTAGGGTTTCCTTCTGGGGCCAACGTCCTGACTTTC.

The chain links TRBV4-1 to TRBJ1-4, with D perhaps TRBD1 (5 bases). V was clipped by 4 bases and J by 8 bases, with 20 bases between them. This CDR3 is 16 amino acids long. CDR1 is MGHRA, CDR2 YSYEKL, per germline. The CDR3 DNA is TGCGCCAGCAGCCCAGAAGGGGTGAGGGTGGAGGAAAAACTGTTTTTT. Translating gives CASSPEGVRVEEKLFF.

This chain joins TRBV18 and TRBJ1-4; TRBD1 is a possible D gene (6 bases). The CDR3 runs 16 residues. V lost 1 base and J lost 7, with 16 bases in between. Germline values: CDR1 KGHSH, CDR2 LQKENI. The CDR3 nucleotides read TGTGCCAGCTCACCACTATACCGGGACATGAGTGAAAAACTGTTTTTT. It encodes CASSPLYRDMSEKLFF.

This rearrangement joins TRBV6-1 to TRBJ2-7, with 10 bases identical to TRBD2. Germline V gene data show CDR1 as MNHNS and CDR2 as SASEGT. This CDR3 has 15 amino acids. J was trimmed by 0 bases and V by 3 bases; bases with no gene match: 2. The CDR3: CASSDSGGGSYEQYF. DNA of the CDR3: TGTGCCAGCAGTGACAGCGGGGGGGGCTCCTACGAGCAGTACTTC.

The V gene is TRBV3-1, the J gene TRBJ2-1, with TRBD2 matching over 9 bases. With 1 base clipped from V and 4 bases from J, the junction kept 8 bases outside the gene matches. CDR1 and CDR2 from the germline V gene are LGHDT and YNNKEL (reference sequence). CDR3 length: 17 amino acids. CDR3 sequence (DNA): TGTGCCAGCAGCCAAGGTTCTGCGGGGGGGATTTACAATGAGCAGTTCTTC. This codes for CASSQGSAGGIYNEQFF.

V gene TRBV12-3 or TRBV12-4 combines with J gene TRBJ1-2, with 9 bases lining up with TRBD1. J lost 5 bases, V lost 4 bases, and 5 bases had no gene match. The CDR3 length is 14 residues. The CDR3 here is CASSWDRETYGYTF. The CDR3 DNA sequence: TGTGCCAGCAGTTGGGACAGGGAGACATATGGCTACACCTTC.

The J gene is TRBJ1-2, the V gene TRBV10-3; 8 nucleotides align to TRBD1. Germline CDR1 ENHRY, CDR2 SYGVKD. V lost 2 bases and J lost 9; bases outside the gene matches: 5. This CDR3 contains 13 residues. CDR3 DNA: TGTGCCATCAGTGAGGGACAGGGCACCCGCTACACCTTC. The encoded protein is CAISEGQGTRYTF.

V is TRBV11-2 and J is TRBJ2-3; a possible D gene is TRBD1 (5 bases). The CDR3 is 14 residues long. Germline V gene lookup returns CDR1 SGHAT and CDR2 FQNNGV. V was cut by 5 bases and J by 6 bases, with 15 bases left in between. CDR3 amino acids: CASSASPGWDTQYF. The CDR3 DNA is TGTGCCAGCAGCGCCTCGCCAGGGTGGGATACGCAGTATTTT.

The CDR3 spells CASSQEPTGVNSPLHF. Written as DNA, the CDR3 is TGTGCCAGCAGCCAAGAGCCCACAGGGGTAAATTCACCCCTCCACTTT. The chain has TRBV4-2 and TRBJ1-6, with 7 positions matching TRBD1. The CDR3 is made up of 16 amino acids. J was trimmed by 7 bases and V by 0 bases; bases with no gene match: 6. Germline CDR1 and CDR2: LGHNA and YNFKEQ.

The V and J genes are TRBV6-2 or TRBV6-3 and TRBJ2-1, with D uncertain. Trimming cost V 0 bases and J 0 bases, with 6 bases left between them. This CDR3 has 15 residues. CDR1 and CDR2 from the germline V gene are MNHEY and SVGEGT. The CDR3 DNA reads as TGTGCCAGCAGTTACTCAGCATACTCCTACAATGAGCAGTTCTTC. Residues: CASSYSAYSYNEQFF.

The chain joins TRBV9 to TRBJ1-3, with D perhaps matching TRBD1 (5 bases). There are 20 residues in the CDR3. Germline V gene lookup returns CDR1 SGDLS and CDR2 YYNGEE. With 0 bases removed from V and 0 bases from J, the gap between germline ends came to 22 bases. The CDR3 reads CASSVDPGSFSDPSGNTIYF. As DNA, the CDR3 is TGTGCCAGCAGCGTAGACCCAGGGAGCTTCTCGGACCCCTCTGGAAACACCATATATTTT. Supplemented by reference TRBV9 and TRBJ1-3, the full variable domain reads DSGVTQTPKHLITATGQRVTLRCSPRSGDLSVYWYQQSLDQGLQFLIQYYNGEERAKGNILERFSAQQFPDLHSELNLSSLELGDSALYFCASSVDPGSFSDPSGNTIYFGEGSWLTVV.

V and J are TRBV4-1 and TRBJ2-3; no clear D. This CDR3 has 15 residues. The ends were cut back, 0 bases at V and 2 bases at J, with 9 bases in the middle. The germline V gene has CDR1 MGHRA and CDR2 YSYEKL. CDR3 in amino acids: CASSQDKLLTDTQYF. CDR3 bases: TGCGCCAGCAGCCAAGATAAGCTACTCACAGATACGCAGTATTTT.

The gene calls are TRBV7-2 and TRBJ2-3; 11 bases are a match to TRBD1. In germline, CDR1 is SGHTA, CDR2 FQGNSA. V lost 4 bases, J lost 3 bases, and 3 bases stayed unmatched. This CDR3 region has 15 residues. DNA of the CDR3: TGTGCCAGCAGCTGGACAGGGGGCGCGACAGATACGCAGTATTTT. This gives the protein CASSWTGGATDTQYF.

This clonotype came up a few times. Here the CDR3 reads CSARGGGASFEQYF. In DNA, the CDR3 is TGCAGTGCTAGAGGCGGTGGGGCTAGCTTCGAGCAGTACTTC. This chain joins TRBV20-1 and TRBJ2-7; D tentatively fits TRBD1 or TRBD2 (5 bases each). CDR1 and CDR2 from the germline V gene are DFQATT and SNEGSKA (reference sequence). V was cut by 1 base and J by 6 bases, with 16 bases left in between. The CDR3 sequence is 14 residues long.

This clonotype occurred once. This sequence joins TRBV27 and TRBJ2-3, with 15 bases identical to TRBD2. Germline lookup yields CDR1 MNHEY and CDR2 SMNVEV (reference sequence). This CDR3 is built from 15 residues. V lost 5 bases to trimming and J lost 10 bases; unmatched junction nucleotides: 7. The CDR3 DNA sequence: TGTGCCAGCAGTCCCGGACTAGCGGGGGGGCGGGCGCAGTATTTT. It translates to CASSPGLAGGRAQYF.

This clonotype was observed a few times. The chain is built from TRBV24-1 and TRBJ2-5; D is undetermined. Germline CDR1 KGHDR, CDR2 SFDVKD. The CDR3 is made up of 13 amino acids. V was clipped by 0 bases and J by 11 bases, with 12 bases between them. CDR3 nucleotide sequence: TGTGCCACCAGTGATTTGAACAGCCTTGAGCAGTACTTC. This codes for CATSDLNSLEQYF.

The J gene is TRBJ2-1, the V gene TRBV28, with a possible D match to TRBD2 (7 bases). V was pared by 7 bases and J by 0 bases, with 19 bases between. This CDR3 contains 17 residues. Germline lookup yields CDR1 MDHEN and CDR2 SYDVKM. In DNA, the CDR3 is TGTGCCAGCACCAGTGGCGGGGGCGGAAGCTCCTACAATGAGCAGTTCTTC. It codes for CASTSGGGGSSYNEQFF.

The J gene is TRBJ2-1, the V gene TRBV10-3; 11 nucleotides line up with TRBD2. Germline V gene sequence: CDR1 ENHRY, CDR2 SYGVKD. The CDR3 consists of 17 residues. V trimming: 6 bases; J trimming: 3 bases; junction bases outside the gene matches: 10. CDR3 sequence: CAISGTSGIPYYNEQFF. In DNA, the CDR3 is TGTGCCATCAGCGGGACTAGCGGCATCCCGTACTACAATGAGCAGTTCTTC.

The V call is TRBV7-9, the J call TRBJ2-7; 7 bases fit TRBD1. CDR1 is SEHNR, CDR2 FQNEAQ, per germline (reference sequence). Trimming removed 1 base from V and 5 bases from J; junction bases left unmatched: 5. The CDR3 covers 14 residues. CDR3 sequence (DNA): TGTGCCAGCAGCTTAGGGACAGGTAATCACGAGCAGTACTTC. Amino acids: CASSLGTGNHEQYF.

The chain carries TRBV12-3 or TRBV12-4 and TRBJ2-2, with TRBD2 matching over 11 bases. CDR3 length: 15 amino acids. V shed 6 bases and J 13 bases; nucleotides not matched to a gene: 13. The CDR3 loop reads CASSSSGGTPVVLFF. Written as DNA, the CDR3 is TGTGCCAGCAGCTCTAGCGGGGGGACCCCGGTCGTGCTGTTTTTT.

The gene calls are TRBV18 and TRBJ1-1, with TRBD1 matching over 8 bases. This CDR3 region has 17 residues. V lost 6 bases to trimming and J lost 1 base; unmatched junction nucleotides: 13. Germline V gene data show CDR1 as KGHSH and CDR2 as LQKENI. DNA of the CDR3: TGTGCCAGCTCGTCTACAGGGGGACAGGTGGAGAACACTGAAGCTTTCTTT. As protein: CASSSTGGQVENTEAFF. Looking up the rest from reference TRBV18 and TRBJ1-1 gives the full variable domain: NAGVMQNPRHLVRRRGQEARLRCSPMKGHSHVYWYRQLPEEGLKFMVYLQKENIIDESGMPKERFSAEFPKEGPSILRIQQVVRGDSAAYFCASSSTGGQVENTEAFFGQGTRLTVV.

This clonotype was seen only a few times. The chain is built from TRBV20-1 and TRBJ2-1; the match to TRBD2 covers 16 bases. This CDR3 has 17 amino acids. The V gene end was trimmed by 1 base and the J gene end by 8 bases; junction bases not matched to a gene: 8. The V gene's germline CDR1 is DFQATT and CDR2 SNEGSKA (reference sequence). Written as DNA, the CDR3 is TGCAGTGCTAGAGCCGGGACTAGCGGGGGGGCCAGAGATGAGCAGTTCTTC. It encodes CSARAGTSGGARDEQFF.

In its sample, this clonotype was seen a few times. V usage is TRBV9 and J usage is TRBJ2-7; D not resolved. The CDR3 runs 13 residues. V lost 0 bases, J lost 3 bases, and 7 bases lay in between. Germline values: CDR1 SGDLS, CDR2 YYNGEE. The CDR3 sequence is CASSVDTDYEQYF. CDR3 nucleotides: TGTGCCAGCAGCGTAGACACGGACTACGAGCAGTACTTC.

The chain has TRBV20-1 and TRBJ2-5, with D perhaps TRBD1 or TRBD2 (5 bases each). CDR1 and CDR2 from the germline V gene are DFQATT and SNEGSKA (reference sequence). The CDR3 spans 15 residues. V lost 3 bases, J lost 5 bases, and 19 bases lay in between. CDR3 residues: CSARTPGTAFETQYF. The DNA for the CDR3 is TGCAGTGCTAGGACCCCCGGGACGGCTTTTGAGACCCAGTACTTC.

This clonotype was counted only a few times. The chain combines TRBV3-1 with TRBJ2-3; possibly TRBD2 for D (6 bases). CDR3 length: 17 amino acids. Germline V gene data show CDR1 as LGHDT and CDR2 as YNNKEL (reference sequence). Trimming removed 1 base at V and 4 bases at J, with 18 bases between. CDR3 sequence (DNA): TGTGCCAGCAGCCAAGTGGGGGGAGCGGTTTTATCAGATACGCAGTATTTT. Translation: CASSQVGGAVLSDTQYF.

The CDR3 DNA reads TGTGCCAGCAGCCAAGGAAAGGACAGGGGGCTGAGGCACTCACCCCTCCACTTT. It specifies CASSQGKDRGLRHSPLHF. This rearrangement joins TRBV3-1 to TRBJ1-6, with 11 bases identical to TRBD1. Trimming removed 1 base from V and 10 bases from J; junction bases left unmatched: 12. Germline V gene sequence: CDR1 LGHDT, CDR2 YNNKEL (reference sequence). The CDR3 has 18 amino acids.

The rearrangement links TRBV30 to TRBJ1-2; D might be TRBD1 (5 bases). Between the trimmed V and J ends, which lost 2 bases and 7 bases, there was a span of 8 bases. The CDR3 has 11 residues. CDR1 GTSNPN and CDR2 SVGIG come from the germline V gene (reference sequence). This CDR3 is CAWSLGGGYTF. CDR3 nucleotide sequence: TGTGCCTGGAGTTTGGGGGGTGGCTACACCTTC.

The rearrangement joins TRBV6-1 to TRBJ1-1, with TRBD1 matching over 7 bases. Unmatched junction bases numbered 3, after V lost 2 bases and J lost 3 bases. The germline V gene has CDR1 MNHNS and CDR2 SASEGT. The CDR3 has 14 residues. The CDR3 DNA follows: TGTGCCAGCAGTGAAACAGGGGCCCACACTGAAGCTTTCTTT. It is translated as CASSETGAHTEAFF.

This rearrangement joins TRBV2 to TRBJ1-1; D unclear. There are 12 residues in the CDR3. From germline, CDR1 is SNHLY and CDR2 FYNNEI. V lost 7 bases and J 2 bases, leaving 8 bases between the germline ends. In nucleotides, the CDR3 is TGTGCCAGCAAACAGACTAACACTGAAGCTTTCTTT. Protein sequence: CASKQTNTEAFF.